This T cell receptor (beta chain) emerged from a study of T cells in narcolepsy (dated 2018 in TCRdb). General notes on the study: Patients with narcolepsy type 1 or type 2 (NT1, NT2) were enrolled in the study together with healthy control donors. The study sought autoreactive T cells targeting hypocretin neuron self-antigens (hypocretin, TRIB2) in narcolepsy patients, using TCR Vbeta sequencing to track clonotypes in blood and CSF.

Library preparation used the immunoSEQ multiplex PCR assay. TCRdb stores this immuneACCESS table with in-frame sequences only. Part of the clones is absent; in the studies checked, under half of the shortfall reflects unresolved V genes, and no reason is known for the rest. The sample table lists 35,000 or so clones, roughly 88% of them with a count of one. The ten largest clones capture 1.5% to 2% of the sample. CDR1 and CDR2 are read off the germline V gene (reference sequence) as GTSNPN and SVGIG. V drops 5 bases and J drops 4 bases, leaving 17 bases in between. The CDR3 holds 14 amino acids from the cysteine to the phenylalanine. The sequence is cut down to CDR3 DNA, 42 bases in frame from base 1. On this clone itself: The target of this receptor is not known. Base qualities are not recorded, but no much larger clone differs from it by a single base.

The paper's findings and limits, for the study overall: No sequences matching autoreactive T cell clones were contained in some blood memory CD4+ repertoires from patients and controls. Plots that compared CSF and blood CD4+ T cell clonotypes from the same patient highlighted HCRT-specific and TRIB2-specific autoreactive clonotypes. Patients and controls had similar numbers of sequenced blood memory CD4+ clonotypes, with averages of approximately 41,000 in patients and roughly 36,000 in controls. Autoreactive clonotypes were reported to be detected serially in the blood of the same patients and of different patients, but not in the blood of healthy controls.

For TCR Vbeta sequencing, memory CD4+ T cells were sorted ex vivo from the peripheral blood of narcolepsy patients and healthy controls. The sequence joins TRBV30 to TRBJ1-2, and TRBD1 may be the D gene, going by 6 matching bases. The sequence came from a human donor with narcolepsy. Sequenced sample: CD45RA- memory CD4+ T cells from PBMCs. The cell subset or site label of this sample denotes: memory T cells sorted ex vivo from peripheral blood. The DNA sequence reads TGTGCCTGGCGAAGAACCGGGGGCCTCTATGGCTACACCTTC. It specifies CAWRRTGGLYGYTF.